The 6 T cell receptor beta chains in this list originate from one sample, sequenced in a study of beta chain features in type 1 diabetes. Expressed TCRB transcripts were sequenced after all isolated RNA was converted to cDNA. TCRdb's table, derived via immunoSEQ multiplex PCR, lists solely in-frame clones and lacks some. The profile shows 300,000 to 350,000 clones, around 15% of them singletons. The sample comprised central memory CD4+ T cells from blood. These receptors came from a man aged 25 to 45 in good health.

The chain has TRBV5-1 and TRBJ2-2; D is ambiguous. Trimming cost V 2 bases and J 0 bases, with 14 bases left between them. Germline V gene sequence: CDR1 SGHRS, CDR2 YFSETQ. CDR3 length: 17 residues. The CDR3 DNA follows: TGCGCCAGCAGCTTACATCTGGAGCGAGCGAACACCGGGGAGCTGTTTTTT. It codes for CASSLHLERANTGELFF. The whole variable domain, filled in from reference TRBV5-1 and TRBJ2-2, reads KAGVTQTPRYLIKTRGQQVTLSCSPISGHRSVSWYQQTPGQGLQFLFEYFSETQRNKGNFPGRFSGRQFSNSRSEMNVSTLELGDSALYLCASSLHLERANTGELFFGEGSRLTVL.

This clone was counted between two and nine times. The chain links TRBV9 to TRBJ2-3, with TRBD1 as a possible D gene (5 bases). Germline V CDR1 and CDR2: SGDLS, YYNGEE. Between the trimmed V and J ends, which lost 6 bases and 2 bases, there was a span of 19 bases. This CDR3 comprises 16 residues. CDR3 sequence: CASTPTALGVTDTQYF. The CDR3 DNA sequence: TGTGCCAGCACCCCCACCGCGCTAGGGGTCACAGATACGCAGTATTTT.

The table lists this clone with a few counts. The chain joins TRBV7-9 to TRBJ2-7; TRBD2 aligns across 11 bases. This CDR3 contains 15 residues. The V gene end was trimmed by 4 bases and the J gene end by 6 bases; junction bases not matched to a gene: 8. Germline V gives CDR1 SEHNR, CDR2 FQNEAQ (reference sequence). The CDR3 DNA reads TGTGCCAGCAGCTCACTTAGCGGGGGGGCCAGCGAGCAGTACTTC. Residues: CASSSLSGGASEQYF.

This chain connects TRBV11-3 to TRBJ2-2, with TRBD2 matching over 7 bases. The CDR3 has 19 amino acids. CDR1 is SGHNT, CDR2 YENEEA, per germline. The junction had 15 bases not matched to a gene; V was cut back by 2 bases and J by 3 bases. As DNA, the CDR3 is TGTGCCAGCAGCTTAACCCTGTTGGCTAGCGGAGGGTACACCGGGGAGCTGTTTTTT. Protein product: CASSLTLLASGGYTGELFF.

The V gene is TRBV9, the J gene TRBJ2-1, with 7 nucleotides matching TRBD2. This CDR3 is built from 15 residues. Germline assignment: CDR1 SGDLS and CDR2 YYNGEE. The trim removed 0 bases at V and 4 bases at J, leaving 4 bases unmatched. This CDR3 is CASSVAGLEYNEQFF. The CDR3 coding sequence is TGTGCCAGCAGCGTAGCCGGACTAGAGTACAATGAGCAGTTCTTC.

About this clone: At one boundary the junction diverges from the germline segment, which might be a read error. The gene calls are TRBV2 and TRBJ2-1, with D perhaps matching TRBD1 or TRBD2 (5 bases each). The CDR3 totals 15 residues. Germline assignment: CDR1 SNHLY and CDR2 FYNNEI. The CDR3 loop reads CASSEEGASLGERFF. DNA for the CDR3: TGTGCCAGCAGTGAAGAAGGGGCGTCCCTAGGGGAGCGGTTCTTC.